This T cell receptor beta chain originates from a study of cytomegalovirus exposure and HLA in healthy donors (dated by TCRdb to the late 2010s). About the investigation overall: According to an earlier analysis of 550 to 750 of the donors, 150 million to 200 million T cells yielded 90 million to 140 million unique TCR beta sequences and approximately 300 Gb of sequence data. The study used immunosequencing to profile the T cell repertoires of around 600 subjects and linked those repertoires to cytomegalovirus serostatus. Among the 398 genotyped donors, 81% belonged to the genetic ancestry cluster associated with self-reported Caucasian donors. To predict cytomegalovirus infection status, the study brought together high-throughput TCR immunosequencing, statistical association of individual TCRs with disease status, and machine learning. In addition to the first cohort of several hundred subjects, a separate validation cohort of 120 different subjects was used. All discovery cohort repertoires had been generated on a single sequencing platform. Five DR-DQ haplotypes were treated as single units for association and clustering because of strong linkage in the cohort. In an earlier analysis of a few hundred of the donors, high-throughput TCR beta sequencing was used to judge whether each TCR beta V gene segment behaved as functional or pseudogenic. The study aimed to test whether signatures of past pathogen exposure could be identified by cataloging public T cell receptors. Around 330 gigabases of sequencing data and approximately 91 million unique TCR sequences made up an early release that covered over 550 HLA-typed donors. Rather than using new phenotypic data, the later analysis identified candidate immune exposures from TCR beta sequences and from how often those sequences occurred across donors. HLA typing covered class I and class II loci at four-digit resolution. Donor age, sex, ethnicity and CMV serostatus were compiled together with the repertoire data. In a later analysis, previously published TCR beta repertoires from several hundred donors were re-analyzed and high-resolution HLA genotyping was added so that TCR occurrence patterns could be studied. Genome-wide SNP genotypes for about 60% of the roughly 670 donors were used in a later genetic analysis, which treated that subset as a discovery cohort. On average, roughly 250,000 unique TCR beta nucleotide sequences were sequenced per donor among some 430 genotyped donors of the cohort, with roughly 20% of those sequences being non-productive. The number of donors typed differed by locus, with roughly 629-640 for A, B, C, DRB1 and DQB1, around 500 for DQA1, over 600 for DPA1, and under 490 for DPB1. Broad study findings and their caveats: In a later analysis, TCR association rates were found to vary across HLA loci, with the most associated TCRs seen for DRB1 alleles and the fewest for HLA-C alleles. A further reported finding was that TCR beta sequences accurately predicted the HLA-A and HLA-B alleles for most subjects in the first cohort. A few of the identified cytomegalovirus-associated TCR beta chains were confirmed in vitro to be specific for cytomegalovirus antigens. The sequencing pipeline was judged likely to have produced a cluster of highly shared sequence variants as a technical artifact. According to a later genetic analysis, donors in an Asian-associated ancestry cluster had fewer N-insertions in productive TCRs than the approximately 610-donor mean. A later analysis reported that several top co-occurrence clusters appeared linked to parvovirus B19, influenza, CMV and Epstein-Barr virus. For the cohort, immune exposure information was limited to CMV serostatus. Most TCR sequences were seen in very few donors, while some public TCRs were found in many individuals. Presence/absence analyses assumed roughly uniform sequencing depth across donors, an assumption that may not hold. Linkage disequilibrium might explain the correlated functional status among segregating V segments, but an unknown experimental factor could not be excluded. An association between a missense DCLRE1C variant and V-gene and J-gene trimming of TCR beta chains was found in a later genetic analysis and replicated in an independent cohort. Because HLA typing was unavailable for some donors at each locus, only the typed subset was used in association tests. Some IMGT-functional V segments, including TRBV6-2 and TRBV6-3, could not be told apart with the 87-base-pair reads, so those segments were excluded. The cohort was sequenced for TCR beta chains only, and without alpha or paired-chain data the features that could be detected were limited. Specific HLA alleles were associated with around 18,000 TCR beta sequences at a false discovery rate of 0.05 in a later analysis. The authors suggested that the approach could potentially be generalized to other disease states and immunological phenotypes. An earlier analysis of approximately 600 of the donors showed that most TCR beta V segments appeared in productive rearrangements either about 87% or about 30% of the time, which broadly matched IMGT annotations. A total of some 180 TCR beta chains were listed by the study as associated with cytomegalovirus. Assigning TCR associations to individual alleles was difficult when HLA alleles, especially DR and DQ, strongly co-occurred. A later analysis found that HLA-associated TCR beta chains were more clonally expanded and had lower generation probabilities than equally common non-associated chains. The earlier analysis of 587 of the donors excluded some 15 rarely observed V segments, including chromosome 9 orphons, because counts were too low. Most CMV-associated TCR beta chains appeared to be HLA-restricted in a later analysis, and the HLA associations seemed to be driven largely by CMV exposure. The classifier was reported to diagnose cytomegalovirus status with high specificity and sensitivity in both the original cohort and the validation cohort.

The receptor library was made with the immunoSEQ multiplex PCR assay. For the multiplex PCR, a mixture combining 60 forward primers for TCR Vbeta segments and 13 reverse primers for TCR Jbeta segments was used. The CDR3 region of rearranged TCR beta genes was amplified from genomic DNA with a multiplex PCR assay. Amplified TCR beta libraries were sequenced as 87-base-pair reads on the Illumina HiSeq System. The paper's processing steps were these. A later analysis tallied tens of millions of unique TCR beta chains across the 600 to 700 repertoires, and about 10 million of those chains were shared by two or more donors. To remove PCR and sequencing errors, raw reads were error-corrected and collapsed into unique sequences using a nearest-neighbor algorithm that merged closely related sequences. To assign V, D and J gene segments, CDR3 sequences were aligned to IMGT reference sequences. For a sequence to be retained, a match of at least six nucleotides to both a V gene segment and a J gene segment was required. A rearrangement was called productive if the CDR3 had no stop codons and remained in frame with V and J, and every other rearrangement was called non-productive. CDR3 was defined according to IMGT convention as the region running from the second conserved V-encoded cysteine to the conserved J-encoded phenylalanine. Sequences without an unambiguous match to a single V gene segment were excluded from the earlier analysis of 450 to 750 of the donors. In an earlier analysis of 587 of the donors, V segments were called functional above 56.7% productive rearrangements and were called segregating when the between-donor standard deviation exceeded 5%. To diagnose cytomegalovirus status from the catalog of TCR beta chain sequences, a statistical classification framework was built. V and J gene assignment, in a later analysis, came from comparing TCR nucleotide sequences with IMGT/GENE-DB human TR gene sequences. Using the TCRdist pipeline, a later analysis assigned CDR3 sequences along with most-parsimonious VDJ recombination scenarios. In a later analysis, each TCR beta chain was defined by its CDR3 amino acid sequence together with its V-gene family, and reads without a unique V-gene family were excluded. As a way to deal with suspected cross-contamination and a sequencing artifact, a later analysis dropped 450 to 600 nucleotide sequences that were highly shared and had low generation probability. In a later analysis, a clonal expansion index was calculated for each public chain from normalized within-repertoire ranks of inferred template counts. Generation probabilities in a later analysis came from a VDJ recombination model fitted to out-of-frame rearrangements, and those results were checked against IGoR. In a later analysis, TCR-TCR, TCR-HLA and TCR-CMV co-occurrence was scored with hypergeometric tests, and a repertoire-size bias correction was applied to TCR pairs. A later analysis estimated false discovery rates by permuting HLA or CMV assignments 20 times. In a later analysis, co-occurring TCRs were grouped using DBSCAN, and TCRdist sequence similarity was added for clustering within HLA-allele-positive subsets. Repertoires with fewer than 30,000 or more than 120,000 public chains, plus five repertoires with anomalous nucleotide sharing, were excluded from co-occurrence clustering. TCRdb took this table from immuneACCESS and kept in-frame rearrangements with V and J called. Such tables lack part of the clones; where checked against another copy, unresolved V genes explain under half of the gap, and the rest is unexplained. For V, J and clone size, that table is used; D and trimming come from the DNA. The sample table records approximately 140,000 clones; around 73% of these occur just once. The ten top clones hold roughly an eighth of the sample.

The CDR3 has 14 amino acids, counting the end cysteine and phenylalanine. Of the read, only the CDR3 DNA is kept; its 42 bases are in frame from base 1. V lost 6 bases and J lost 8 bases, and the count of bases not matched to a germline gene is 9. The CDR1 and CDR2 encoded by the germline V gene (reference sequence) are WNHNN and SYGVQD. Comment on this clone: Its cognate antigen has yet to be identified. Base qualities were left out, and no much larger clone turns up one base away.

The cohort comprised 710 or so healthy bone marrow donors. At the time of sampling, all cohort members were nominally healthy, though unrecorded immune exposures were likely present. CMV serostatus was positive for roughly 290 and negative for about 50% of the roughly 670 cohort members, and was not recorded for this donor. Every donor gave a peripheral blood sample, and the peripheral blood mononuclear cells from that sample were used for TCR beta sequencing. Genomic DNA was extracted from the blood cell samples with the Qiagen DNeasy Blood Extraction Kit. This TCR derives from a human donor in good health. Here the chain combines TRBV10-1 and TRBJ2-1; 8 bases in the junction line up with TRBD2. The sample comprised PBMCs. The nucleotide sequence reads TGCGCCAGCAGCCCCGGGACTAGTCGCGATGAGCAGTTCTTC. This codes for CASSPGTSRDEQFF.